This TCR beta chain was captured by sequencing in a study of spatial heterogeneity in lung cancer. At the level of the study: On average, each unique TCR and UMI combination appeared more than ten times in raw reads. Findings of the study overall: At tumor resection, ubiquitous expanded TCRs were detected in blood more often than later.

Time point described: sample taken at primary tumor resection. Unsorted whole RNA samples from tumor, nontumor lung or frozen PBMC were sequenced. Trimming cost V 4 bases and J 4 bases, with 20 bases left between them. Germline values: CDR1 LGHDT, CDR2 YNNKEL (reference sequence). The CDR3 spans 17 residues. In this sample, this clonotype turned up many times. Its cognate antigen is unknown. Unique molecular identifiers tagged every individual TCR cDNA molecule. TCRdb re-derived calls from the 5' RACE reads in MiXCR, one entry per CDR3 protein. The table lists 25,000 to 30,000 distinct CDR3 sequences, 8.4% of them singletons.

The chain has TRBV3-1 and TRBJ2-1, with unresolved D. The specimen was PBMCs, collected at surgery. The clonotype comes from a female donor with early-stage non-small cell lung cancer. The CDR3 region is CASSRSPSREGYNEQFF. The CDR3 DNA reads as TGTGCCAGCAGCCGGAGTCCTTCTAGGGAAGGATACAATGAGCAGTTCTTC.